This TCR beta chain came from a study of cytomegalovirus exposure and HLA in healthy donors. With 60 Vbeta and 13 Jbeta primers, the PCR was carried out. Generated by immunoSEQ multiplex PCR, the TCRdb table keeps only in-frame clones and is missing some. The sample consists of more than 60,000 clones, roughly 84% of them appearing once. The V end was cut by 0 bases, the J end by 5 bases, with 5 bases between. The CDR3 sequence is 13 residues long. Germline V gene sequence: CDR1 MGHRA, CDR2 YSYEKL. The TCR sequence derives from a woman aged 30 to 39 in good health and CMV-seronegative. The sample was PBMCs. The chain links TRBV4-1 to TRBJ2-1; D ambiguous. The CDR3 DNA follows: TGCGCCAGCAGCCAAGATCCCGACAATGAGCAGTTCTTC. It encodes CASSQDPDNEQFF.